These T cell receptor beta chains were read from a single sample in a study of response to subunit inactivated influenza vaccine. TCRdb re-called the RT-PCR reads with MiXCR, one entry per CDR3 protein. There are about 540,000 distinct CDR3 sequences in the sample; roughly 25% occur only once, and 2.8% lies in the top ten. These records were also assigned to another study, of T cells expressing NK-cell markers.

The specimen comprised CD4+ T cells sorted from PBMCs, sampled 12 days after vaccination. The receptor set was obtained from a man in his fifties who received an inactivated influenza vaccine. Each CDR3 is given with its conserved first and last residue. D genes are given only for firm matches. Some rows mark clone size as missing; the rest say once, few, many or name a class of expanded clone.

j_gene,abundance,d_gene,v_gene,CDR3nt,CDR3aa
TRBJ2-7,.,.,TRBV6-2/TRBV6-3,TGTGCCAGCAGACCCCCGGGGGCAGGGACCTCCGAGCAGTACTTC,CASRPPGAGTSEQYF
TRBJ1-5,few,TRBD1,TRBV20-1,TGCAGTGCTATACGGGGACAGGGGGTGGATCAGCCCCAGCATTTT,CSAIRGQGVDQPQHF
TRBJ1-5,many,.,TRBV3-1,TGTGCCAGCAGCCAAGACGGGATAACTCAGCCCCAGCATTTT,CASSQDGITQPQHF
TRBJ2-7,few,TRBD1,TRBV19,TGTGCCAGTAGTACCAACAGGGGGCACTCCTACGAGCAGTACTTC,CASSTNRGHSYEQYF
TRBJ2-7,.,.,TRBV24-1,TGTGCCACCAGTGATATACAGAGCAACTACGAGCAGTACTTC,CATSDIQSNYEQYF
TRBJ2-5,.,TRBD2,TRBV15,TGTGCCACCAGCACCCGGGGGGGTAGGGAGACCCAGTACTTC,CATSTRGGRETQYF
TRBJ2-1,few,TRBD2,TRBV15,TGTGCCACCAGCAGTCTGGCCGGGAGGGGGTACAATGAGCAGTTCTTC,CATSSLAGRGYNEQFF
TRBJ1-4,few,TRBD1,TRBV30,TGTGCCTGGAGTGTACTACAGGGGGCGGGCGGGGAAAAACTGTTTTTT,CAWSVLQGAGGEKLFF
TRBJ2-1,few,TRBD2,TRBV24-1,TGTGCCACCAGTGACACCGGGACTAGCGGGAGGGCCTCCTACAATGAGCAGTTCTTC,CATSDTGTSGRASYNEQFF
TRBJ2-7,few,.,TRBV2,TGTGCCAGCAGTGAGGCGGGTCGGGGGTCCTACGAGCAGTACTTC,CASSEAGRGSYEQYF
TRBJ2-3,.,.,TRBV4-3,TGCGCCAGCAGCCAGGGTCATGGAGATACGCAGTATTTT,CASSQGHGDTQYF
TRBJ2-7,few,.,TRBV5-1,TGCGCCAGCAGCCAGGGGACATACTACGAGCAGTACTTC,CASSQGTYYEQYF
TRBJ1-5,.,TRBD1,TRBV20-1,TGCAGTGCTAGAGTGCAGGGGGGGAATCAGCCCCAGCATTTT,CSARVQGGNQPQHF
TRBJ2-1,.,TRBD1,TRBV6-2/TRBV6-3,TGTGCCAGCACCTCGGACAGGGTAAACTCCTACAATGAGCAGTTCTTC,CASTSDRVNSYNEQFF
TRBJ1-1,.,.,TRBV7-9,TGTGCCAGCAGCTTAGTCGGCAGTAGGTTCTCTGAAGCTTTCTTT,CASSLVGSRFSEAFF